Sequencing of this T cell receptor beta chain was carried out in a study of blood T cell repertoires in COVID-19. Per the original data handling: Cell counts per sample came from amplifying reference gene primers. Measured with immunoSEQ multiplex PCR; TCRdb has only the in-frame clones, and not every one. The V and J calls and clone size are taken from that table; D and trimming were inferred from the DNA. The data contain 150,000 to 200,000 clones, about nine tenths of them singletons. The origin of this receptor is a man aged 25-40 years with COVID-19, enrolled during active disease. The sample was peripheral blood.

CDR3 nucleotides: TGTGCCAGCTCGCCTCCGGGACAAAGGGAGACCCAGTACTTC. Its translation is CASSPPGQRETQYF. The chain uses TRBV18 and TRBJ2-5; possibly TRBD1 for D (6 bases). The V and J ends lost 6 bases and 5 bases respectively, with 16 bases between them. The germline gives CDR1 KGHSH, CDR2 LQKENI. The length of the CDR3 is 14 residues.